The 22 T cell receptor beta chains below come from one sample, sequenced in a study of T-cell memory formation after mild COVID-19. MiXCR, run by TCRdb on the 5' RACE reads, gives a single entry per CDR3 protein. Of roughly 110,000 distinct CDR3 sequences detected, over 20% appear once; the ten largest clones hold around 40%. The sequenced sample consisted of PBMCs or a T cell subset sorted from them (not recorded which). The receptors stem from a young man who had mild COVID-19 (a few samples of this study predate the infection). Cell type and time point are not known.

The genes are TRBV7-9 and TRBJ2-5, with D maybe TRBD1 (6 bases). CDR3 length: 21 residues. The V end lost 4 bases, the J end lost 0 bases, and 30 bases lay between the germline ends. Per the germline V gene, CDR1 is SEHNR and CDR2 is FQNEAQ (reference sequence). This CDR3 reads CASSSTVTGPGKPANQETQYF. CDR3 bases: TGTGCCAGCAGCTCGACAGTAACAGGGCCGGGTAAACCGGCGAACCAAGAGACCCAGTACTTC.

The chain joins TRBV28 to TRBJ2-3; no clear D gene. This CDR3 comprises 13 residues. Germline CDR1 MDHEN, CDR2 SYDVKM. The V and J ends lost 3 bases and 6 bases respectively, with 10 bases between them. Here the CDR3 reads CASSFRGGDTQYF. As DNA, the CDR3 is TGTGCCAGCAGTTTCCGAGGTGGGGATACGCAGTATTTT.

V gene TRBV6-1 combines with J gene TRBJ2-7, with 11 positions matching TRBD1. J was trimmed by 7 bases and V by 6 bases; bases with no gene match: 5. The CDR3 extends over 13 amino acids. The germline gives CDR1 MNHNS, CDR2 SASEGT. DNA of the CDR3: TGTGCCAGCAGCTGGGACAGGGGGTATGAGCAGTACGTC. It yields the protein CASSWDRGYEQYV.

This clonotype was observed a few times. The CDR3 reads CASSFTGGGHYEQYF. CDR3 sequence (DNA): TGTGCCAGCAGTTTTACAGGGGGGGGACACTACGAGCAGTACTTC. The V gene is TRBV13, the J gene TRBJ2-7; a possible D gene is TRBD1 (8 bases). Germline values: CDR1 PRHDT, CDR2 FYEKMQ (reference sequence). This CDR3 has 15 amino acids. Trimming took off 6 bases at V and 3 bases at J, with 18 bases between the two ends.

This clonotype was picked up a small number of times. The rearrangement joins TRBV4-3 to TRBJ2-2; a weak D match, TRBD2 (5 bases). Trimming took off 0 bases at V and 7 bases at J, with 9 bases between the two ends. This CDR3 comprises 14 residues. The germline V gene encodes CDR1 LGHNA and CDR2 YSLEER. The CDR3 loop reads CASSQEIGGGELFF. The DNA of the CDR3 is TGCGCCAGCAGCCAAGAGATAGGAGGCGGGGAGCTGTTTTTT.

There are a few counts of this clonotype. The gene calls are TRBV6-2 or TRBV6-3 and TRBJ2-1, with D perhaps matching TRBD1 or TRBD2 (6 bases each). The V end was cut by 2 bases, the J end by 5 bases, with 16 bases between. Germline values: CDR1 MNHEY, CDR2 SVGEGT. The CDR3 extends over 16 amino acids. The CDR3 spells CASSYPGEVVDNEQFF. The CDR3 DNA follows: TGTGCCAGCAGTTACCCAGGGGAGGTCGTGGACAATGAGCAGTTCTTC.

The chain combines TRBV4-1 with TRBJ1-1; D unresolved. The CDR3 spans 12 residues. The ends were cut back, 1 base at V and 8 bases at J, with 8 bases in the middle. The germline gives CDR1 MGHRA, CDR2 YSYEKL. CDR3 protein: CASSQGGVEAFF. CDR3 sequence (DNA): TGCGCCAGCAGCCAAGGTGGTGTGGAAGCTTTCTTT.

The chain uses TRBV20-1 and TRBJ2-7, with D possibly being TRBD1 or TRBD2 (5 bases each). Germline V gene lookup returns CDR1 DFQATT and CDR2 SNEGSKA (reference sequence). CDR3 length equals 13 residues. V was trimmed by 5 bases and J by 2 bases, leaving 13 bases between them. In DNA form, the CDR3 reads TGCAGTGCTCGCAGGGACCCAACCTACGAGCAGTACTTC. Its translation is CSARRDPTYEQYF.

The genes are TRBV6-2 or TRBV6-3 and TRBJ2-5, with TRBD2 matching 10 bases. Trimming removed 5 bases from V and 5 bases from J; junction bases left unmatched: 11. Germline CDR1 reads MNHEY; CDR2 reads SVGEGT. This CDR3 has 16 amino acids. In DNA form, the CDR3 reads TGTGCCAGCAGTCAGAGAGCGGGGGGGCCTTCGGAGACCCAGTACTTC. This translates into CASSQRAGGPSETQYF.

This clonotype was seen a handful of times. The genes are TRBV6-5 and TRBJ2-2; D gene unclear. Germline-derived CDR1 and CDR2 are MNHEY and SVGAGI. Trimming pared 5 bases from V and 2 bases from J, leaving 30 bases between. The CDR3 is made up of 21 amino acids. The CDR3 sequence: CASSPRLGYMRNLLNTGELFF. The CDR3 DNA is TGTGCCAGCAGTCCCCGTCTCGGGTACATGCGCAATCTTCTTAACACCGGGGAGCTGTTTTTT.

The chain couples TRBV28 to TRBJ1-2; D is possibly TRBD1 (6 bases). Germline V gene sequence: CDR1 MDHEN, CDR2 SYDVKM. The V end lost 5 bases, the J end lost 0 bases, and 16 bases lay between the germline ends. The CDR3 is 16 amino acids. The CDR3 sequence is CASSPLYREANYGYTF. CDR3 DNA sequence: TGTGCCAGCAGTCCCCTGTACAGGGAAGCTAACTATGGCTACACCTTC.

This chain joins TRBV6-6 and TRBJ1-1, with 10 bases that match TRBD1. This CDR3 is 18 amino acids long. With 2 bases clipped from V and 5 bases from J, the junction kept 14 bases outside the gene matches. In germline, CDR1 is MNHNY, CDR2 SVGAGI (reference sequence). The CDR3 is CASSYPRGDRGLWTEAFF. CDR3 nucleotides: TGTGCCAGCAGTTACCCTAGGGGAGACAGGGGGCTTTGGACTGAAGCTTTCTTT.

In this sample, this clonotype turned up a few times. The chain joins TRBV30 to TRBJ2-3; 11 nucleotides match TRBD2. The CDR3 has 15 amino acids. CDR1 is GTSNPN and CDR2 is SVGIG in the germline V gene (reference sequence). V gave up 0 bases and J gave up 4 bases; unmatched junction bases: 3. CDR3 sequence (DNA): TGTGCCTGGAGTGTGGGTAGCGGGGGGGCAGATACGCAGTATTTT. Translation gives CAWSVGSGGADTQYF.

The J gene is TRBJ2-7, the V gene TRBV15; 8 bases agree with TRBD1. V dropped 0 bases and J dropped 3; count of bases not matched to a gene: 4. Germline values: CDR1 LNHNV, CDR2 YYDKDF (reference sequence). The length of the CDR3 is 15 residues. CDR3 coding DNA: TGTGCCACCAGCAGAGAAGGGACAGGCTACTACGAGCAGTACTTC. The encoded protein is CATSREGTGYYEQYF.

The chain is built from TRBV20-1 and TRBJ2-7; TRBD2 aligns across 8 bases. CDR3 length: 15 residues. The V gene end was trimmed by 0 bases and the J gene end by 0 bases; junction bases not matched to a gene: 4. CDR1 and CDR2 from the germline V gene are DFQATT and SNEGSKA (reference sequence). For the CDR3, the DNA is TGCAGTGCTAGAGATATTAGCGGGGCCTCCTACGAGCAGTACTTC. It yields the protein CSARDISGASYEQYF.

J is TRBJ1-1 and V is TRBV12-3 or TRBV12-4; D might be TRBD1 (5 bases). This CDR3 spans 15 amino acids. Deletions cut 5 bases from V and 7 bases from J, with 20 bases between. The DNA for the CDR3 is TGTGCCAGCAGTCTCCAGGGCAGGAGGTGGGATGAAGCTTTCTTT. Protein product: CASSLQGRRWDEAFF.

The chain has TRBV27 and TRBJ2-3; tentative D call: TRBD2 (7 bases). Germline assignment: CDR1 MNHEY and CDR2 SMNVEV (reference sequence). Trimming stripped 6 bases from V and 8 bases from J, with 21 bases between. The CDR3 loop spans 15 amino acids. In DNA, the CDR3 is TGTGCCAGCAGACCCATACTAGGGGGGGCTGCTACGCAGTATTTT. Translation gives CASRPILGGAATQYF.

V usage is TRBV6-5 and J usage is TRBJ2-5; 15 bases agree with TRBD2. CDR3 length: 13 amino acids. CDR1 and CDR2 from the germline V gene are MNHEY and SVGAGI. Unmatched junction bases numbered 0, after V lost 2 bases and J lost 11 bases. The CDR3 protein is CASSYGTSGGQYF. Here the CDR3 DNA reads TGTGCCAGCAGTTACGGGACTAGCGGGGGGCAGTACTTC.

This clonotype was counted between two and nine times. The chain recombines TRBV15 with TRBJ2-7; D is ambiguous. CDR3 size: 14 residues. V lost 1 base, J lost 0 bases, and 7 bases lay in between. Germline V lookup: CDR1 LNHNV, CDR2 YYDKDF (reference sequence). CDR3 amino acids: CATSRGGTSYEQYV. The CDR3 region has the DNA TGTGCCACCAGCAGAGGTGGCACCTCCTACGAGCAGTACGTC.

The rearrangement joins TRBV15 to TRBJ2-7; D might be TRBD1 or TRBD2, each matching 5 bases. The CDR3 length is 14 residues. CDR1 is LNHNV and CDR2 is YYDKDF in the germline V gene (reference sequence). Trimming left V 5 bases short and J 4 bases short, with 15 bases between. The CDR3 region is CATSGDRLGYEQYF. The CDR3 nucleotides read TGTGCCACCAGCGGGGACCGCCTCGGGTACGAGCAGTACTTC.

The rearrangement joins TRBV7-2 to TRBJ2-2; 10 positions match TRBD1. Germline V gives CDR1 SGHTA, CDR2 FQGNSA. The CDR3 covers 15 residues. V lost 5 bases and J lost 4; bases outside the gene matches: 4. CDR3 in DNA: TGTGCCAGCAGCCTCCGGACAGGGGGCACCGGGGAGCTGTTTTTT. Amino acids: CASSLRTGGTGELFF.

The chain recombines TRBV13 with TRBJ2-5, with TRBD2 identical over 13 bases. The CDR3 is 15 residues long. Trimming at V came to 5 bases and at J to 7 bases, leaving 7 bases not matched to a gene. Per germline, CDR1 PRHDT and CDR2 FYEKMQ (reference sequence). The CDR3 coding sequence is TGTGCCAGCAGCAGGGGACTAGCGGGGAGAGGGACCCAGTACTTC. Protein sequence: CASSRGLAGRGTQYF.